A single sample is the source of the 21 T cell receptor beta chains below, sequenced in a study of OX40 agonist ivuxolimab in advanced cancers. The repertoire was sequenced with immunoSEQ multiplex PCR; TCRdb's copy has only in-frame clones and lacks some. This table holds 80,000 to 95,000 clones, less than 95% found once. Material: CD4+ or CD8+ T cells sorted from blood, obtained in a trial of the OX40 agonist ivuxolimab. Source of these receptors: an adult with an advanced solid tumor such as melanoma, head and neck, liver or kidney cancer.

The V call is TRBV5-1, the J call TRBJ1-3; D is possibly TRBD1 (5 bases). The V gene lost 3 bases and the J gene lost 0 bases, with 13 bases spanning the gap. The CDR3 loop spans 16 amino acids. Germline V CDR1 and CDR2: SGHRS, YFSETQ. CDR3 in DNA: TGCGCCAGCAGCTCAGGGACGTTTAGCTCTGGAAACACCATATATTTT. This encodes CASSSGTFSSGNTIYF.

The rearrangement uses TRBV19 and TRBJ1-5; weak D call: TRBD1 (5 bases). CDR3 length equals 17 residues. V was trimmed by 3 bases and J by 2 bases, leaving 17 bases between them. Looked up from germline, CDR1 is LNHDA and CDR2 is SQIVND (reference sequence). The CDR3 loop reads CASSMGDGLWGNQPQHF. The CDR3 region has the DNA TGTGCCAGTAGTATGGGGGACGGACTTTGGGGCAATCAGCCCCAGCATTTT.

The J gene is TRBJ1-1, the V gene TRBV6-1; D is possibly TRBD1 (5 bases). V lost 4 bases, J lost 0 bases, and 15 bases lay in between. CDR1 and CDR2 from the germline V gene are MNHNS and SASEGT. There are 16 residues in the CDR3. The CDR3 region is CASSGQHLAMNTEAFF. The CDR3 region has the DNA TGTGCCAGCAGTGGACAGCACCTAGCCATGAACACTGAAGCTTTCTTT.

CDR3 in DNA: TGTGCCAGCAGTTTTTCGACAGGGCTCGAGCAGTACTTC. Residues: CASSFSTGLEQYF. The chain couples TRBV28 to TRBJ2-7; 7 bases are a match to TRBD1. This CDR3 is 13 amino acids long. The germline V gene has CDR1 MDHEN and CDR2 SYDVKM. The V segment lost 3 bases and the J segment 6 bases; nucleotides outside the gene matches: 5.

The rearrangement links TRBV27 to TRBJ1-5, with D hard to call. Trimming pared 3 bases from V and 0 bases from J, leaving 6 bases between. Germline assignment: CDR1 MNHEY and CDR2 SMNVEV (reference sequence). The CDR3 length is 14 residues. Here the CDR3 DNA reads TGTGCCAGCAGTTTGGCAGCTAGCAATCAGCCCCAGCATTTT. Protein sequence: CASSLAASNQPQHF.

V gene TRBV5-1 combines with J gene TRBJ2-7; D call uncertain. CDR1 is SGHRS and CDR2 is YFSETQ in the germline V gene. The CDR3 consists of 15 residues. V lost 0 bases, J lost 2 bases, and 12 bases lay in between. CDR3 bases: TGCGCCAGCAGCTTGGGACTGAGTGGCGCCTACGAGCAGTACTTC. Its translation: CASSLGLSGAYEQYF.

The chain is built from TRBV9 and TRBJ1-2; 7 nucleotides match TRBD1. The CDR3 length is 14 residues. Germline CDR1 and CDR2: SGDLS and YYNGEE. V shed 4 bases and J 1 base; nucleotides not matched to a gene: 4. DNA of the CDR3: TGTGCCAGCAGCCCGGGACAGCTTAACTATGGCTACACCTTC. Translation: CASSPGQLNYGYTF. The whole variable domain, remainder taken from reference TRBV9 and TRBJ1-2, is DSGVTQTPKHLITATGQRVTLRCSPRSGDLSVYWYQQSLDQGLQFLIQYYNGEERAKGNILERFSAQQFPDLHSELNLSSLELGDSALYFCASSPGQLNYGYTFGSGTRLTVV.

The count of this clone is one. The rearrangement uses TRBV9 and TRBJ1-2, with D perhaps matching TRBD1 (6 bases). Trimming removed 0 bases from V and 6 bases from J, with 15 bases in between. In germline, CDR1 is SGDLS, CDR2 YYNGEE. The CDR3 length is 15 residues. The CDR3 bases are TGTGCCAGCAGCGTAGGGGCAGGGGAGAATCATGGCTACACCTTC. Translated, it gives CASSVGAGENHGYTF.

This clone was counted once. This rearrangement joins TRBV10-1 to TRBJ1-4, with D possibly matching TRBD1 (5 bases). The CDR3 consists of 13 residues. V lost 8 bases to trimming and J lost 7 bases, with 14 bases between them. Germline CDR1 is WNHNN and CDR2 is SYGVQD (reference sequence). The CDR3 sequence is CASSQGGTEKLFF. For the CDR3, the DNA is TGCGCCAGCTCCCAGGGAGGTACTGAAAAACTGTTTTTT.

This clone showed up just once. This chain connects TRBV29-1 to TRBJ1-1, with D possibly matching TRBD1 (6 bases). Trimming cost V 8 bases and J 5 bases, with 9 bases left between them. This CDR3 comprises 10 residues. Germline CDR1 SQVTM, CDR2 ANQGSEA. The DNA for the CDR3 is TGCAGCATCAGGGGAACTGAAGCTTTCTTT. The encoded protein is CSIRGTEAFF.

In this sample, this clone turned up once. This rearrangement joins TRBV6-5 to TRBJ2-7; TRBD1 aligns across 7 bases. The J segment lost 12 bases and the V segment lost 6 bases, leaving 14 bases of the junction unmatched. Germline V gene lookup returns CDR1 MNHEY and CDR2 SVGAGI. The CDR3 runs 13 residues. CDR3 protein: CASRPDRDRNMYF. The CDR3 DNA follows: TGTGCCAGCAGACCGGACCGGGACAGAAATATGTACTTC.

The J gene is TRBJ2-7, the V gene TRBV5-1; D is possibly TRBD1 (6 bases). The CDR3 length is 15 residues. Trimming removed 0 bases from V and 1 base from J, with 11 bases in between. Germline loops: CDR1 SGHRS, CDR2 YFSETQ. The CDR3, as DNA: TGCGCCAGCAGCTTGGCCCCGACAGGATCCTACGAGCAGTACTTC. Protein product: CASSLAPTGSYEQYF.

The CDR3 sequence: CASSTRFFWRGFTGELFF. The DNA for the CDR3 is TGTGCCAGCAGCACCCGGTTCTTCTGGAGGGGGTTCACCGGGGAGCTGTTTTTT. The V call is TRBV7-8, the J call TRBJ2-2; D possibly uses TRBD1 or TRBD2 (6 bases each). The ends were cut back, 5 bases at V and 4 bases at J, with 23 bases in the middle. The V gene's germline CDR1 is SGHVS and CDR2 FQNEAQ. The CDR3 spans 18 residues.

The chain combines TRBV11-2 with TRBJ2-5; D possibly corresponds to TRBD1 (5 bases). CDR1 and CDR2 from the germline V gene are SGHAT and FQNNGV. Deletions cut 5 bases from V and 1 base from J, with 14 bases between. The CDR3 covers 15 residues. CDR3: CASSVLVRGQETQYF. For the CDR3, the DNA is TGTGCCAGCAGCGTATTAGTAAGGGGCCAAGAGACCCAGTACTTC.

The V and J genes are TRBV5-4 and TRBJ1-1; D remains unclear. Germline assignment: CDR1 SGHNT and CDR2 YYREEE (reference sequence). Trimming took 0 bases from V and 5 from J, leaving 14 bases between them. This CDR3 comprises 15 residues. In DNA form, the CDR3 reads TGTGCCAGCAGCTTGGTCCTGGGTTTAAGGACTGAAGCTTTCTTT. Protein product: CASSLVLGLRTEAFF.

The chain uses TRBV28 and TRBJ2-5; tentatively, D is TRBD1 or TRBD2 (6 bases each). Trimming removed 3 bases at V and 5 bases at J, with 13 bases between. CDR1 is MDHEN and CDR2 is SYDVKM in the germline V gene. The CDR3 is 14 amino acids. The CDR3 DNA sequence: TGTGCCAGCAGTTTGATCGGGGGCTGGGAGACCCAGTACTTC. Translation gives CASSLIGGWETQYF.

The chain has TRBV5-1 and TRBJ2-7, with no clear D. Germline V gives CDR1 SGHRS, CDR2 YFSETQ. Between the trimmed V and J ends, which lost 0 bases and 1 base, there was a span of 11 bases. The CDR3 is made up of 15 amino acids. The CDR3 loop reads CASSLGPSPSYEQYF. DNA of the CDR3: TGCGCCAGCAGCTTGGGACCCAGTCCGTCCTACGAGCAGTACTTC.

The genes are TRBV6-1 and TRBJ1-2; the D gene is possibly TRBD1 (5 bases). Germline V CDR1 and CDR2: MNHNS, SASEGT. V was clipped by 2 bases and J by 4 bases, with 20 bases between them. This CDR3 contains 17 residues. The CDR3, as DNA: TGTGCCAGCAGTGAACTTTTAGGGGCAGCAGTTCTCTATGGCTACACCTTC. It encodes CASSELLGAAVLYGYTF.

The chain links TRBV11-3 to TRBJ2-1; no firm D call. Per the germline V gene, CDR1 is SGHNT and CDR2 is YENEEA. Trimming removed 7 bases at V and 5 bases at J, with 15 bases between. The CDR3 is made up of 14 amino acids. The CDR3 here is CASISPTGDNEQFF. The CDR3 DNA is TGTGCCAGCATTTCGCCGACTGGCGACAATGAGCAGTTCTTC.

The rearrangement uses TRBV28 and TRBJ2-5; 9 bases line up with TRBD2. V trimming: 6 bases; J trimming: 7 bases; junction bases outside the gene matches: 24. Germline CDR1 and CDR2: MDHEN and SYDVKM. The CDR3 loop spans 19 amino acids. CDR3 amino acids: CASSTPPGLARGESGTQYF. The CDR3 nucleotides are TGTGCCAGCAGCACACCCCCGGGACTAGCTCGTGGGGAATCTGGGACCCAGTACTTC.

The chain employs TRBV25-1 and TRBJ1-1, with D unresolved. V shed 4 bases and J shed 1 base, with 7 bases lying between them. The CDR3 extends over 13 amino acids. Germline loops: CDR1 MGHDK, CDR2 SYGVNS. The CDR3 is CASSGTANTEAFF. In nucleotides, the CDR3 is TGTGCCAGCAGTGGGACGGCGAACACTGAAGCTTTCTTT.